What follows are 10 T cell receptor beta chains derived from one specimen sequenced in a study of siplizumab effects on memory and regulatory T cells. Measured with immunoSEQ multiplex PCR; TCRdb has only the in-frame clones, and not every one. The top ten hold 0.32% of the sample, which has more than 85,000 clones, 85% to 95% seen once. The sequenced material came from CD4+ T cells sorted from blood. The receptors come from a human donor in good health.

The chain employs TRBV4-1 and TRBJ1-1; D ambiguous. Trimming stripped 1 base from V and 1 base from J, with 7 bases between. The CDR3 runs to 14 residues. Germline V lookup: CDR1 MGHRA, CDR2 YSYEKL. Here the CDR3 reads CASSQGVSNTEAFF. Written as DNA, the CDR3 is TGCGCCAGCAGCCAAGGGGTTTCGAACACTGAAGCTTTCTTT.

CDR3 sequence: CASSPRTGLMNTEAFF. CDR3 DNA: TGTGCCAGTAGTCCTAGGACAGGCCTAATGAACACTGAAGCTTTCTTT. The chain links TRBV19 to TRBJ1-1; 7 bases are shared with TRBD1. This CDR3 comprises 16 residues. Germline CDR1 and CDR2: LNHDA and SQIVND (reference sequence). Unmatched junction bases numbered 9, after V lost 5 bases and J lost 0 bases.

The chain joins TRBV15 to TRBJ2-5; no clear D gene. Germline V gene data show CDR1 as LNHNV and CDR2 as YYDKDF (reference sequence). The CDR3 spans 14 residues. V was clipped by 0 bases and J by 3 bases, with 8 bases between them. DNA for the CDR3: TGTGCCACCAGCAGAGATCAAGGCGAAGAGACCCAGTACTTC. Protein sequence: CATSRDQGEETQYF.

The CDR3 reads CASSPTFRETDQPQHF. In DNA form, the CDR3 reads TGCGCCAGCAGCCCTACTTTTAGGGAAACCGATCAGCCCCAGCATTTT. This sequence joins TRBV4-1 and TRBJ1-5; no clear D gene. This CDR3 has 16 residues. The germline V and J ends were trimmed by 4 bases and 5 bases, with 18 bases remaining between them. The germline gives CDR1 MGHRA, CDR2 YSYEKL.

The CDR3 bases are TGTGCCAGCAGATCCTTTACGACTAATGAAAAACTGTTTTTT. Protein sequence: CASRSFTTNEKLFF. This chain uses TRBV6-1 with TRBJ1-4; D gene ambiguous. CDR1 and CDR2 from the germline V gene are MNHNS and SASEGT. V was cut by 6 bases and J by 2 bases, with 10 bases left in between. The CDR3 loop spans 14 amino acids.

V usage is TRBV10-3 and J usage is TRBJ2-2; 8 bases are shared with TRBD2. This CDR3 has 16 amino acids. Germline CDR1 reads ENHRY; CDR2 reads SYGVKD. V was pared by 6 bases and J by 4 bases, with 10 bases of the junction left unmatched. CDR3 nucleotide sequence: TGTGCCATCAGCAAATCCTCGGGAGGGCCCACCGGGGAGCTGTTTTTT. Protein product: CAISKSSGGPTGELFF.

V and J are TRBV7-9 and TRBJ1-2; D is perhaps TRBD1 (6 bases). The germline gives CDR1 SEHNR, CDR2 FQNEAQ (reference sequence). V was cut by 4 bases and J by 4 bases, with 19 bases left in between. This CDR3 comprises 16 residues. The chain's CDR3 is CASSSKRTQGGYGYTF. CDR3 bases: TGTGCCAGCAGCTCCAAGAGAACACAGGGAGGCTATGGCTACACCTTC.

The chain uses TRBV5-1 and TRBJ2-5, with 10 nucleotides matching TRBD2. The end of the DNA aligns better with TRBJ2-7, so the J call may be wrong. The CDR3 length is 14 residues. CDR1 and CDR2 from the germline V gene are SGHRS and YFSETQ. The CDR3 loop is CASSATSGSYEQYF. CDR3 coding DNA: TGCGCCAGCAGCGCGACTAGCGGGTCCTACGAGCAGTACTTC.

CDR3 coding DNA: TGCGCCAGCAGCTTTCAAGGAGGGGTGAACACTGAAGCTTTCTTT. Encoded protein: CASSFQGGVNTEAFF. V is TRBV5-1 and J is TRBJ1-1, with D perhaps matching TRBD1 (5 bases). There are 15 residues in the CDR3. With 2 bases removed from V and 0 bases from J, the gap between germline ends came to 11 bases. CDR1 SGHRS and CDR2 YFSETQ come from the germline V gene.

J is TRBJ2-5 and V is TRBV6-1, with 11 bases lining up with TRBD1. Germline CDR1 and CDR2: MNHNS and SASEGT. The CDR3 totals 16 residues. After removal of 4 bases from V and 5 bases from J, the junction contained 9 bases not matched to a gene. As DNA, the CDR3 is TGTGCCAGCAGTGCCTGGACAGGGGGCGGCCGGGAGACCCAGTACTTC. The encoded protein is CASSAWTGGGRETQYF.